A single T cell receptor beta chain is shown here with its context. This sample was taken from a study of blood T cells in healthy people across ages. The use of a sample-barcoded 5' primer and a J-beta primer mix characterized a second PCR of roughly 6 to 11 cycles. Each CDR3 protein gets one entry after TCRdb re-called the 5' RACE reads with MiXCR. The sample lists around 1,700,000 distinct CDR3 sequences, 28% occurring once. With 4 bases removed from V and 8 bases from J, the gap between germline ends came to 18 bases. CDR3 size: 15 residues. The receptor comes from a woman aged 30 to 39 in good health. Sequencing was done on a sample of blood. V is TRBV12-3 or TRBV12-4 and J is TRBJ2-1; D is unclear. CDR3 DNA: TGTGCCAGCAGTTACGGTAGGGATCGGTACTATGAGCAGTTCTTC. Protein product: CASSYGRDRYYEQFF.